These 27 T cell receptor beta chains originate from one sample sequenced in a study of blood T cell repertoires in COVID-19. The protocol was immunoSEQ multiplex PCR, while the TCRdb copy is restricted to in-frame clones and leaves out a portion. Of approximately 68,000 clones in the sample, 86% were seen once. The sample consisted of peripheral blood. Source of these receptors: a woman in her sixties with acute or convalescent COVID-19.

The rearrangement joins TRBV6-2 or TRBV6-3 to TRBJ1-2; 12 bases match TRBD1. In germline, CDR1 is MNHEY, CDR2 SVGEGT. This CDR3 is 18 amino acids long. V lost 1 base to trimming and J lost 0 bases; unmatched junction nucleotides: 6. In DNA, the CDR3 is TGTGCCAGCAGTTACTTTAACCGGGACAGGGGGCCTAACTATGGCTACACCTTC. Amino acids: CASSYFNRDRGPNYGYTF.

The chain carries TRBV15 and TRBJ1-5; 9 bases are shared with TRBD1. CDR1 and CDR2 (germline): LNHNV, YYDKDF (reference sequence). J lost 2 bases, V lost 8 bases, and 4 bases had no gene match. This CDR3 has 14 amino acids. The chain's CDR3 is CATGRDRGNQPQHF. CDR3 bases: TGTGCCACCGGGCGGGACAGGGGCAATCAGCCCCAGCATTTT. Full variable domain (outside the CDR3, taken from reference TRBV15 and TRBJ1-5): DAMVIQNPRYQVTQFGKPVTLSCSQTLNHNVMYWYQQKSSQAPKLLFHYYDKDFNNEADTPDNFQSRRPNTSFCFLDIRSPGLGDTAMYLCATGRDRGNQPQHFGDGTRLSIL.

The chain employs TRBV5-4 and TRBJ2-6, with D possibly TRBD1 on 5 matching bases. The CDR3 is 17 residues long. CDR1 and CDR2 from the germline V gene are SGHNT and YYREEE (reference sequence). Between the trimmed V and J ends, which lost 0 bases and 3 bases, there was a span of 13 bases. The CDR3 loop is CASSLAQGVSGANVLTF. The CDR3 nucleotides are TGTGCCAGCAGCTTGGCTCAGGGCGTCAGTGGGGCCAACGTCCTGACTTTC.

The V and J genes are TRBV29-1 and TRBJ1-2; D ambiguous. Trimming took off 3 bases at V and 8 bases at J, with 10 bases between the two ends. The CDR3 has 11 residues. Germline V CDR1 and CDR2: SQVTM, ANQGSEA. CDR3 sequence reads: CSVDRGYGYTF. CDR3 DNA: TGCAGCGTTGATCGAGGATACGGCTACACCTTC.

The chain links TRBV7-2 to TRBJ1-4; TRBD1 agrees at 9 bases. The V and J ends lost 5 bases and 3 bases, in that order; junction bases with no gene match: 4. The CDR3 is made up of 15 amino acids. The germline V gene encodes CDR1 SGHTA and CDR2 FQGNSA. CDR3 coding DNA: TGTGCCAGCAGCCGGACAGGGGCACCTAATGAAAAACTGTTTTTT. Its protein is CASSRTGAPNEKLFF. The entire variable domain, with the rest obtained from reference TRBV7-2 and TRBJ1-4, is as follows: GAGVSQSPSNKVTEKGKDVELRCDPISGHTALYWYRQSLGQGLEFLIYFQGNSAPDKSGLPSDRFSAERTGGSVSTLTIQRTQQEDSAVYLCASSRTGAPNEKLFFGSGTQLSVL.

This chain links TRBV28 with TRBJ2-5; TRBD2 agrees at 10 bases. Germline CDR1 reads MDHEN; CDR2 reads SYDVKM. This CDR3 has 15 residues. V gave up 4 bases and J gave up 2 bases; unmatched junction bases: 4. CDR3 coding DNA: TGTGCCAGCAGTTGGAGCGGGGGGGGGCAAGAGACCCAGTACTTC. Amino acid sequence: CASSWSGGGQETQYF.

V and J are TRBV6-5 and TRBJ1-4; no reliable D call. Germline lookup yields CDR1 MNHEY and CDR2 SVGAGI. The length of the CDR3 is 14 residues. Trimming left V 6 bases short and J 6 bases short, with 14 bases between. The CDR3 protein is CASSFFRQDEKLFF. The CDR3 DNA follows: TGTGCCAGCAGCTTTTTTCGGCAGGATGAAAAACTGTTTTTT.

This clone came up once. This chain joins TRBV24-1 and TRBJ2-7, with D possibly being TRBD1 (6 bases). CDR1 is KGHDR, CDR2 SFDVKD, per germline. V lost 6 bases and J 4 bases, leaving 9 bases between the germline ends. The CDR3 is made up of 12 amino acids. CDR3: CATSLQGYEQYF. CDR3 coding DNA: TGTGCCACCAGTCTCCAGGGGTACGAGCAGTACTTC.

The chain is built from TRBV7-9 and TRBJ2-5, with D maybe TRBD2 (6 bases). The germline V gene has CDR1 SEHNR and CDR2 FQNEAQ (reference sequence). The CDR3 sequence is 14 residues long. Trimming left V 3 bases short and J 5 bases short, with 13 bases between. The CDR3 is CASSFVASGETQYF. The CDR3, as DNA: TGTGCCAGCAGCTTTGTGGCGAGCGGGGAGACCCAGTACTTC.

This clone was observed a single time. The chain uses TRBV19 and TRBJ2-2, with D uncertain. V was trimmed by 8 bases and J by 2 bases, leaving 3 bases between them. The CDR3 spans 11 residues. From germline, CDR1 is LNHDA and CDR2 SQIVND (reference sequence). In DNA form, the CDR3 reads TGTGCCAGTCAAAACACCGGGGAGCTGTTTTTT. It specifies CASQNTGELFF. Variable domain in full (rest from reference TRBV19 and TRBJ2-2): DGGITQSPKYLFRKEGQNVTLSCEQNLNHDAMYWYRQDPGQGLRLIYYSQIVNDFQKGDIAEGYSVSREKKESFPLTVTSAQKNPTAFYLCASQNTGELFFGEGSRLTVL.

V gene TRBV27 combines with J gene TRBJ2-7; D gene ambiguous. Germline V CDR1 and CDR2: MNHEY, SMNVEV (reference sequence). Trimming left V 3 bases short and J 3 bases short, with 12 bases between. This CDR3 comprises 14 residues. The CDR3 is CASSLGAVGYEQYF. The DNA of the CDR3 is TGTGCCAGCAGTTTGGGTGCGGTTGGCTACGAGCAGTACTTC.

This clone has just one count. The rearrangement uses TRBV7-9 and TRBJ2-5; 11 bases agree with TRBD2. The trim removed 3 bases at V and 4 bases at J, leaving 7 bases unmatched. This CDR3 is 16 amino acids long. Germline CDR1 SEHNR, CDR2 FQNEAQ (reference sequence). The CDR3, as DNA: TGTGCCAGCAGCTTGGATGCTAGCGGGGGGCGAGAGACCCAGTACTTC. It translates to CASSLDASGGRETQYF.

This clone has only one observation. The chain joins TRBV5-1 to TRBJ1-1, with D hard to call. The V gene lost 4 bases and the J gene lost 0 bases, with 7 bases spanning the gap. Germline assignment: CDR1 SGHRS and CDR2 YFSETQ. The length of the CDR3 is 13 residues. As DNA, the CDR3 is TGCGCCAGCAGCCTAGTCATGAACACTGAAGCTTTCTTT. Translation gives CASSLVMNTEAFF.

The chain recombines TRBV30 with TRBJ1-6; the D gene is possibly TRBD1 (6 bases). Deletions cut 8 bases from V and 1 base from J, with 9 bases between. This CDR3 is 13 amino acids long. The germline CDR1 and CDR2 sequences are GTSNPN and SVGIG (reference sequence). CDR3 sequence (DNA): TGTGCCGTACAGGGTTCCTATAATTCACCCCTCCACTTT. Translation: CAVQGSYNSPLHF. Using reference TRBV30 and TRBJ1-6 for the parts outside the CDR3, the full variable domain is SQTIHQWPATLVQPVGSPLSLECTVEGTSNPNLYWYRQAAGRGLQLLFYSVGIGQISSEVPQNLSASRPQDRQFILSSKKLLLSDSGFYLCAVQGSYNSPLHFGNGTRLTVT.

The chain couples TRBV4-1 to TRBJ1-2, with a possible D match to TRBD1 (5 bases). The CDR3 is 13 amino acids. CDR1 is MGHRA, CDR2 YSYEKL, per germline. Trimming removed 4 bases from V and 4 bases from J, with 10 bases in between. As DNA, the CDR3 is TGCGCCAGCAGCCCGGGGGTGTTCTATGGCTACACCTTC. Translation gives CASSPGVFYGYTF.

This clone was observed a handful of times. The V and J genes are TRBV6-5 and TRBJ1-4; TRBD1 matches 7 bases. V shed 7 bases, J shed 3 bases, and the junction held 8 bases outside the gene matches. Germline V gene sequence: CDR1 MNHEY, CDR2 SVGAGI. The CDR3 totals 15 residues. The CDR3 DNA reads TGTGCCAGCAAGCGAGGGGGACAGCCTAATGAAAAACTGTTTTTT. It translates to CASKRGGQPNEKLFF.

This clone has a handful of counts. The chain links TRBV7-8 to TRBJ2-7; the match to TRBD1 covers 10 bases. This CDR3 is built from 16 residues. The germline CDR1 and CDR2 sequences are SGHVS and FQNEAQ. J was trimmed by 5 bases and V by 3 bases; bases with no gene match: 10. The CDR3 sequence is CASSLDGTGEWDEQYF. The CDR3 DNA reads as TGTGCCAGCAGCTTGGATGGGACAGGGGAATGGGACGAGCAGTACTTC. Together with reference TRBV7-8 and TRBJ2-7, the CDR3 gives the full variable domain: GAGVSQSPRYKVAKRGQDVALRCDPISGHVSLFWYQQALGQGPEFLTYFQNEAQLDKSGLPSDRFFAERPEGSVSTLKIQRTQQEDSAVYLCASSLDGTGEWDEQYFGPGTRLTVT.

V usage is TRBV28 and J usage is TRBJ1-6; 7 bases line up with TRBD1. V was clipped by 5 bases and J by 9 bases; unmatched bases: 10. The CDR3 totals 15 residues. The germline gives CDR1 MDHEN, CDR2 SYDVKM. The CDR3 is CASSPPGTALSPLHF. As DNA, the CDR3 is TGTGCCAGCAGTCCTCCCGGGACAGCCCTTTCACCCCTCCACTTT.

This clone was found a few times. The chain's CDR3 is CASSIIGYEQFF. CDR3 nucleotide sequence: TGTGCCAGTAGTATAATTGGCTATGAGCAGTTCTTC. V usage is TRBV19 and J usage is TRBJ2-1; D uncertain. V was clipped by 2 bases and J by 8 bases, with 7 bases between them. There are 12 residues in the CDR3. Per germline, CDR1 LNHDA and CDR2 SQIVND (reference sequence).

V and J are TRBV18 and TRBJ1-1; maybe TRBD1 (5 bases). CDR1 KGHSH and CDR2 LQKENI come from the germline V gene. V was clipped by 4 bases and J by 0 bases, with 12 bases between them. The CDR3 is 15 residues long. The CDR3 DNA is TGTGCCAGCTCACAGGGGATAATGATGAACACTGAAGCTTTCTTT. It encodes CASSQGIMMNTEAFF.

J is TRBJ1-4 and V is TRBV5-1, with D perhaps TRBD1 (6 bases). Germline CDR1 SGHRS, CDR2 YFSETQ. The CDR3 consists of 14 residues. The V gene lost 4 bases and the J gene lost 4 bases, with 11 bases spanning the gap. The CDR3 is CASSLTGINEKLFF. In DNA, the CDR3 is TGCGCCAGCAGCCTGACAGGCATTAATGAAAAACTGTTTTTT. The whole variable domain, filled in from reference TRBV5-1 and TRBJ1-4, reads KAGVTQTPRYLIKTRGQQVTLSCSPISGHRSVSWYQQTPGQGLQFLFEYFSETQRNKGNFPGRFSGRQFSNSRSEMNVSTLELGDSALYLCASSLTGINEKLFFGSGTQLSVL.

CDR3 region: CASSQGRDTEAFF. The CDR3, as DNA: TGTGCCAGCAGCCAAGGCAGGGACACTGAAGCTTTCTTT. The chain carries TRBV3-1 (or the pseudogene TRBV3-2) and TRBJ1-1, with TRBD1 as a possible D gene (5 bases). Germline-derived CDR1 and CDR2 are LGHDT and YNNKEL (reference sequence). The V end was cut by 1 base, the J end by 3 bases, with 6 bases between. CDR3 size: 13 residues.

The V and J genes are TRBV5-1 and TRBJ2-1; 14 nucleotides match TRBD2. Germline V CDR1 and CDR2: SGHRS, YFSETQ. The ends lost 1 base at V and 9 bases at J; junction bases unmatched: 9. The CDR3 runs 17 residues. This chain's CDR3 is CASSLPARLAGGGEQFF. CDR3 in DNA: TGCGCCAGCAGCTTGCCCGCGCGACTAGCGGGGGGGGGTGAGCAGTTCTTC.

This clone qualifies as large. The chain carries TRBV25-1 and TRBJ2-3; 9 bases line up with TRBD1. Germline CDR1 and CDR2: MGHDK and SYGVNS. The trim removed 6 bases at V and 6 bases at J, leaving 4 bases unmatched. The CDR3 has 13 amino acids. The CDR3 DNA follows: TGTGCCAGCAGACAGGGGGCGGGCGATACGCAGTATTTT. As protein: CASRQGAGDTQYF.

The CDR3 region has the DNA TGTGCCAGCAGCCAGCCTCGGACAGGAAACACCGGGGAGCTGTTTTTT. It is translated as CASSQPRTGNTGELFF. This sequence joins TRBV14 and TRBJ2-2, with 7 positions matching TRBD1. The V segment lost 3 bases and the J segment 2 bases; nucleotides outside the gene matches: 6. This CDR3 spans 16 amino acids. Germline assignment: CDR1 SGHDN and CDR2 FVKESK.

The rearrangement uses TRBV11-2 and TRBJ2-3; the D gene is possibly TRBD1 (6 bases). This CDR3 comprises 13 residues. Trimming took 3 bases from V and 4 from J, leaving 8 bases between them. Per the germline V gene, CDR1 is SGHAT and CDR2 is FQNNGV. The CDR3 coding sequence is TGTGCCAGCAGCTTGGGACAACCAGATACGCAGTATTTT. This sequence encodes CASSLGQPDTQYF. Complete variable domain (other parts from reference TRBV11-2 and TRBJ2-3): EAGVAQSPRYKIIEKRQSVAFWCNPISGHATLYWYQQILGQGPKLLIQFQNNGVVDDSQLPKDRFSAERLKGVDSTLKIQPAKLEDSAVYLCASSLGQPDTQYFGPGTRLTVL.

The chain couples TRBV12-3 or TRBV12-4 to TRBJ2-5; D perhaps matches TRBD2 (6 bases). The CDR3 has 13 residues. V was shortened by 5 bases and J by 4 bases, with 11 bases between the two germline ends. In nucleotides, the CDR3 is TGTGCCAGCAGTACTCCGGGACTAGAGACCCAGTACTTC. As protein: CASSTPGLETQYF.